The following is a T cell receptor beta chain sequence with its context. This sample was taken from a study of blood T cell repertoires in COVID-19. TCRdb's table, derived via immunoSEQ multiplex PCR, lists solely in-frame clones and lacks some. The sample holds about 68,000 clones, roughly 85% seen once. Between the trimmed V and J ends, which lost 5 bases and 1 base, there was a span of 11 bases. This CDR3 is 15 amino acids long. Germline CDR1 and CDR2: MNHEY and SMNVEV (reference sequence). This clonotype was sampled from a middle-aged man with acute or convalescent COVID-19. The chain joins TRBV27 to TRBJ2-2; tentatively, D is TRBD2 (5 bases). Sequencing input: peripheral blood. The DNA for the CDR3 is TGTGCCAGCAGTCCGCCCGGAGGGAACACCGGGGAGCTGTTTTTT. It is translated as CASSPPGGNTGELFF.